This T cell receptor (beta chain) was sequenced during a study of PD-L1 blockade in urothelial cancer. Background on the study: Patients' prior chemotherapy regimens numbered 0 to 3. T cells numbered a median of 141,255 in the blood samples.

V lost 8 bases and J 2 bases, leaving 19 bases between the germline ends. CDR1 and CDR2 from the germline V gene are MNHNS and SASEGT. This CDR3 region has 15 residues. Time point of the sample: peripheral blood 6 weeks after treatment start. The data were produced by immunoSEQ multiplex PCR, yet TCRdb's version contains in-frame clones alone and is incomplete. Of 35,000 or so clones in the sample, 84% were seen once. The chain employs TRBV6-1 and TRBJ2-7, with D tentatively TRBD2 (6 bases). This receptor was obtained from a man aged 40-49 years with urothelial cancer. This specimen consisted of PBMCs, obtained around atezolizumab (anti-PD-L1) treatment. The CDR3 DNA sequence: TGTGCCAGCGACAACTCAGGGAGGACGGCCTACGAGCAGTACTTC. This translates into CASDNSGRTAYEQYF.